Below are 20 T cell receptor beta chains sequenced from a single sample in a study of shared clonotypes between healthy human individuals. Repertoires were generated with immunoSEQ multiplex PCR, while TCRdb's copy carries only in-frame clones and drops some. The repertoire includes approximately 470,000 clones, about 72% of them detected once, and around 12% sits in the top ten. Sequencing used PBMCs. Receptors were obtained from a woman aged 35 to 49 in good health. Some clones in this sample may be carry-over from other donors' samples.

This clone was seen once. This sample also contains other DNA sequences that code for the same CDR3. This sequence joins TRBV29-1 and TRBJ2-6; D not resolved. V gave up 4 bases and J gave up 0 bases, with 4 bases separating them. Germline CDR1 is SQVTM and CDR2 is ANQGSEA. This CDR3 is 13 amino acids long. The CDR3 region has the DNA TGCAGCGTTGGGAGCTCTGGGGCCAACGTCCTGACTTTC. It translates to CSVGSSGANVLTF. Complete variable domain (other parts from reference TRBV29-1 and TRBJ2-6): SAVISQKPSRDICQRGTSLTIQCQVDSQVTMMFWYRQQPGQSLTLIATANQGSEATYESGFVIDKFPISRPNLTFSTLTVSNMSPEDSSIYLCSVGSSGANVLTFGAGSRLTVL.

The V and J genes are TRBV30 and TRBJ2-1; D is uncertain. The germline V gene encodes CDR1 GTSNPN and CDR2 SVGIG (reference sequence). This CDR3 has 13 amino acids. Trimming stripped 4 bases from V and 4 bases from J, with 11 bases between. The CDR3 region is CAWTKGRYNEQFF. The CDR3 coding sequence is TGTGCCTGGACCAAAGGACGATACAATGAGCAGTTCTTC.

This clone was recorded a few times. One base away lies a much larger clone, so this may be a sequencing read error. Other DNA sequences in this sample translate to the same CDR3. The CDR3 DNA follows: TGTGCCAGCAGCTTGGACGGGGAAGCCTACAATGAACAGTTCTTC. Translated, it gives CASSLDGEAYNEQFF. The J gene is TRBJ2-1, the V gene TRBV5-4, with D maybe TRBD2 (5 bases). This CDR3 is 15 amino acids long. Germline assignment: CDR1 SGHNT and CDR2 YYREEE (reference sequence).

The rearrangement uses TRBV20-1 and TRBJ1-3; D gene ambiguous. The CDR3 runs 11 residues. Trimming took off 6 bases at V and 4 bases at J, with 7 bases between the two ends. Germline V gives CDR1 DFQATT, CDR2 SNEGSKA (reference sequence). CDR3 protein: CSARYGNTIYF. The DNA for the CDR3 is TGCAGTGCCCGCTACGGAAACACCATATATTTT.

This rearrangement joins TRBV7-9 to TRBJ2-6, with unresolved D. CDR3 length: 14 residues. V lost 5 bases, J lost 8 bases, and 13 bases lay in between. The germline V gene has CDR1 SEHNR and CDR2 FQNEAQ (reference sequence). Written as DNA, the CDR3 is TGTGCCAGCAGCCCGAAAAAAGACCCCAACGTCCTGACTTTC. Its protein is CASSPKKDPNVLTF.

This clone was seen only once. V usage is TRBV5-4 and J usage is TRBJ1-2; D unclear. Germline V gene data show CDR1 as SGHNT and CDR2 as YYREEE (reference sequence). This CDR3 contains 14 residues. V gave up 3 bases and J gave up 8 bases, with 17 bases separating them. This chain's CDR3 is CASSSGRRNGGYTF. CDR3 nucleotide sequence: TGTGCCAGCAGCTCCGGCCGCCGGAATGGCGGCTACACCTTC.

The V gene is TRBV19, the J gene TRBJ1-2; D ambiguous. The CDR3 consists of 13 residues. CDR1 and CDR2 from the germline V gene are LNHDA and SQIVND (reference sequence). Between the trimmed V and J ends, which lost 1 base and 1 base, there was a span of 4 bases. The DNA of the CDR3 is TGTGCCAGTAGTATAGGCAGTAACTATGGCTACACCTTC. Amino acid sequence: CASSIGSNYGYTF.

CDR3 nucleotides: TGTGCCAGCCGGATGACAGGGGATGGCTACACCTTC. It is translated as CASRMTGDGYTF. The chain combines TRBV2 with TRBJ1-2; TRBD1 matches 8 bases. Per the germline V gene, CDR1 is SNHLY and CDR2 is FYNNEI. The V segment lost 8 bases and the J segment 6 bases; nucleotides outside the gene matches: 5. CDR3 length equals 12 residues.

This clone turned up a few times. The junction does not match germline at one end; this may be a read error. This rearrangement joins TRBV4-1 to TRBJ1-1; maybe TRBD1 (6 bases). The CDR3 covers 15 residues. Per germline, CDR1 MGHRA and CDR2 YSYEKL. Here the CDR3 reads CASSKPPGPGAEALF. The CDR3 DNA reads TGCGCCAGCAGCAAACCTCCGGGCCCGGGGGCTGAAGCTCTCTTT.

The chain links TRBV6-1 to TRBJ2-7; TRBD1 is a possible D gene (6 bases). The CDR3 consists of 15 residues. V was cut by 6 bases and J by 1 base, with 16 bases left in between. Germline V gene data show CDR1 as MNHNS and CDR2 as SASEGT. The CDR3 coding sequence is TGTGCCAGCAGGGGTCCAGCAGGGGAGTCCTACGAGCAGTACTTC. As protein: CASRGPAGESYEQYF.

The chain uses TRBV19 and TRBJ2-5; D is uncertain. The V and J ends lost 5 bases and 5 bases respectively, with 18 bases between them. The CDR3 covers 15 residues. Germline V CDR1 and CDR2: LNHDA, SQIVND (reference sequence). The CDR3 DNA sequence: TGTGCCAGTAGTCCGGCAGGAACCAAAAGGGAGACCCAGTACTTC. As protein: CASSPAGTKRETQYF.

This clone appeared many times. The chain combines TRBV28 with TRBJ2-2; D possibly uses TRBD1 or TRBD2 (7 bases each). There are 16 residues in the CDR3. With 6 bases removed from V and 6 bases from J, the gap between germline ends came to 20 bases. The germline V gene has CDR1 MDHEN and CDR2 SYDVKM. CDR3 in amino acids: CASRPRGGGASGELFF. The DNA of the CDR3 is TGTGCCAGCAGGCCGAGGGGAGGGGGCGCTTCCGGGGAGCTGTTTTTT. The variable domain in full, with the rest retrieved from reference TRBV28 and TRBJ2-2, is DVKVTQSSRYLVKRTGEKVFLECVQDMDHENMFWYRQDPGLGLRLIYFSYDVKMKEKGDIPEGYSVSREKKERFSLILESASTNQTSMYLCASRPRGGGASGELFFGEGSRLTVL.

The rearrangement joins TRBV30 to TRBJ2-7; the D is unclear. Trimming took off 4 bases at V and 2 bases at J, with 6 bases between the two ends. CDR1 and CDR2 (germline): GTSNPN, SVGIG (reference sequence). The CDR3 is 11 residues long. As DNA, the CDR3 is TGTGCCTGGATACGTCCCTACGAGCAGTACTTC. Protein sequence: CAWIRPYEQYF.

This rearrangement joins TRBV10-1 to TRBJ2-7; 12 bases are a match to TRBD2. CDR1 WNHNN and CDR2 SYGVQD come from the germline V gene (reference sequence). Trimming cost V 4 bases and J 11 bases; bases outside gene matches: 3. CDR3 length: 12 amino acids. CDR3 bases: TGCGCCAGCAGTGGGGGACTAGCGGGCGAGTACTTC. This codes for CASSGGLAGEYF.

The sample holds one count of this clone. V usage is TRBV5-8 and J usage is TRBJ1-5; no clear D gene. The CDR3 covers 16 residues. V lost 3 bases, J lost 0 bases, and 13 bases lay in between. Per the germline V gene, CDR1 is SGHTS and CDR2 is YDEGEE. The CDR3 DNA is TGTGCCAGCAGCTCGATACCCGGCAGTAGCAATCAGCCCCAGCATTTT. Translation gives CASSSIPGSSNQPQHF. The whole variable domain, filled in from reference TRBV5-8 and TRBJ1-5, reads EAGVTQSPTHLIKTRGQQATLRCSPISGHTSVYWYQQALGLGLQFLLWYDEGEERNRGNFPPRFSGRQFPNYSSELNVNALELEDSALYLCASSSIPGSSNQPQHFGDGTRLSIL.

The chain joins TRBV4-3 to TRBJ2-3; no firm D call. The CDR3 extends over 13 amino acids. The V gene lost 4 bases and the J gene lost 6 bases, with 11 bases spanning the gap. From germline, CDR1 is LGHNA and CDR2 YSLEER. CDR3 loop: CASSPLLRDTQYF. The CDR3 nucleotides read TGCGCCAGCAGCCCTCTTTTGCGGGATACGCAGTATTTT.

The CDR3 DNA reads as TGTGCCAGCAGCTTCGCCTCGGGCGGGATAACGACCTACGAGCAGTACTTC. It encodes CASSFASGGITTYEQYF. The chain carries TRBV11-2 and TRBJ2-7, with a possible D match to TRBD2 (6 bases). The length of the CDR3 is 17 residues. In germline, CDR1 is SGHAT, CDR2 FQNNGV. V gave up 3 bases and J gave up 2 bases, with 20 bases separating them.

This chain uses TRBV10-3 with TRBJ2-7, with 12 bases matching TRBD2. This CDR3 is built from 15 residues. The V gene's germline CDR1 is ENHRY and CDR2 SYGVKD. With V trimmed by 2 bases and J by 5 bases, 4 bases remained unmatched. CDR3 residues: CAISEVTSGSHEQYF. CDR3 DNA: TGTGCCATCAGTGAGGTGACTAGCGGGAGTCACGAGCAGTACTTC.

This sequence joins TRBV4-1 and TRBJ2-7, with D possibly called TRBD1 or TRBD2 (7 bases each). The CDR3 spans 16 residues. V was cut by 0 bases and J by 6 bases, with 18 bases left in between. CDR1 and CDR2 from the germline V gene are MGHRA and YSYEKL. CDR3 loop: CASSQDGLAEGAEQYF. Written as DNA, the CDR3 is TGCGCCAGCAGCCAAGATGGGCTAGCGGAGGGGGCCGAGCAGTACTTC.

The chain combines TRBV11-2 with TRBJ2-2; no definite D call. CDR3 length: 15 amino acids. The germline gives CDR1 SGHAT, CDR2 FQNNGV. Trimming shortened V by 2 bases and J by 7 bases, and 14 bases separated the two germline ends. The CDR3 DNA is TGTGCCAGCAGCTTAAGATCCCAGGATAGCGGGGAGCTGTTTTTT. Residues: CASSLRSQDSGELFF.